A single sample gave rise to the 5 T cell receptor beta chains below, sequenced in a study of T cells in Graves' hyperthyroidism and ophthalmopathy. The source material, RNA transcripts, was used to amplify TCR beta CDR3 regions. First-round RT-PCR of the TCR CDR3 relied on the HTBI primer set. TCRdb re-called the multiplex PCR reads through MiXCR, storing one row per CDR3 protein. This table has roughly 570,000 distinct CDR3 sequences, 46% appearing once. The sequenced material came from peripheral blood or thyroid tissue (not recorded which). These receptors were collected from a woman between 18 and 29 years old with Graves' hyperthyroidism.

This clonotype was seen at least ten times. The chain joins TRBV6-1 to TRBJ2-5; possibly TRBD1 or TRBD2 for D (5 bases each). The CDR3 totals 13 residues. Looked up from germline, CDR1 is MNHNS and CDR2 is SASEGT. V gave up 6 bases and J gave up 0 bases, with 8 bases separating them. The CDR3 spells CASSRDDQETQYF. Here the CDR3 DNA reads TGTGCCAGCAGCAGGGACGACCAAGAGACCCAGTACTTC.

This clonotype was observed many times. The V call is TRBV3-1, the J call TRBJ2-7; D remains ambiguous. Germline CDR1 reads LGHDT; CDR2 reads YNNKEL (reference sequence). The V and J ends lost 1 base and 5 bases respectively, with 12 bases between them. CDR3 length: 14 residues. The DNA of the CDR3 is TGTGCCAGCAGCCAAGCGGGTTGGTTCGACGAGCAGTACTTC. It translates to CASSQAGWFDEQYF.

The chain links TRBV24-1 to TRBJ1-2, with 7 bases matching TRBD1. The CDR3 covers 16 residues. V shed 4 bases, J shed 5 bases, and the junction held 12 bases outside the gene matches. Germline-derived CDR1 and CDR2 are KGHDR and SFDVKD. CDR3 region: CATSDTTGVFGYGYTF. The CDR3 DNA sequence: TGTGCCACCAGTGACACTACAGGGGTCTTCGGTTATGGCTACACCTTC.

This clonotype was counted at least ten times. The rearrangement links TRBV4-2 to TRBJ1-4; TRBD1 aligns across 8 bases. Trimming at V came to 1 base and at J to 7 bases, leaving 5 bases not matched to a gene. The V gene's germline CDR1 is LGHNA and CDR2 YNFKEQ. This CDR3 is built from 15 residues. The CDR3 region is CASSQADRAIEKLFF. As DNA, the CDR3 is TGTGCCAGCAGCCAAGCGGACAGGGCTATTGAAAAACTGTTTTTT.

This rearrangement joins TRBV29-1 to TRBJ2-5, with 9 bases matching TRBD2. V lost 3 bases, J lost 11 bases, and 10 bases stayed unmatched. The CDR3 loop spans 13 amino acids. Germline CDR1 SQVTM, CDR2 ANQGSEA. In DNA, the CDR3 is TGCAGCGTTGACCTAGCGGGAACGGACTTTCAGTACTTC. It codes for CSVDLAGTDFQYF.